A single sample gave rise to the 21 T cell receptor beta chains below, sequenced in a study of cytomegalovirus exposure and HLA in healthy donors. The PCR was carried out with 60 Vbeta primers and 13 Jbeta primers. Data came from immunoSEQ multiplex PCR; TCRdb stores just in-frame clones and leaves some out. In the table there are fewer than 50,000 clones, about two thirds of which are singletons. Sequenced input: PBMCs. These receptors came from a man aged 55 to 70 in good health and CMV-seropositive.

This clone has only a few counts. The V call is TRBV11-1, the J call TRBJ1-6, with D possibly matching TRBD1 (5 bases). The CDR3 has 14 residues. Looked up from germline, CDR1 is SGHAT and CDR2 is FQDESV (reference sequence). V lost 4 bases to trimming and J lost 9 bases, with 13 bases between them. The CDR3 here is CASSSRQPISPLHF. DNA of the CDR3: TGTGCCAGCAGCTCCCGACAGCCTATTTCACCCCTCCACTTT. Filled out from reference TRBV11-1 and TRBJ1-6, the complete variable domain reads EAEVAQSPRYKITEKSQAVAFWCDPISGHATLYWYRQILGQGPELLVQFQDESVVDDSQLPKDRFSAERLKGVDSTLKIQPAELGDSAMYLCASSSRQPISPLHFGNGTRLTVT.

V and J are TRBV2 and TRBJ2-7, with TRBD2 matching 13 bases. V shed 11 bases and J 2 bases; nucleotides not matched to a gene: 12. This CDR3 is built from 16 residues. The germline CDR1 and CDR2 sequences are SNHLY and FYNNEI. In nucleotides, the CDR3 is TGTGCCGCCCCCCCCAGGACTAGCGGGGGCCCCTACGAGCAGTACTTC. As protein: CAAPPRTSGGPYEQYF.

V usage is TRBV29-1 and J usage is TRBJ2-5; tentatively, D is TRBD1 (6 bases). TRBJ2-7 matches the DNA end more closely, so the J call is doubtful. CDR3 length equals 14 residues. Germline lookup yields CDR1 SQVTM and CDR2 ANQGSEA. The CDR3 reads CSAKVTGNSYEQYF. CDR3 in DNA: TGCAGCGCGAAGGTTACAGGGAATTCCTACGAGCAGTACTTC.

CDR3 sequence reads: CASSPSGLVYNEQFF. CDR3 nucleotide sequence: TGCGCCAGCAGCCCCTCCGGACTAGTGTACAATGAGCAGTTCTTC. This sequence joins TRBV4-1 and TRBJ2-1; 7 positions match TRBD2. Germline CDR1 and CDR2: MGHRA and YSYEKL. This CDR3 is 15 amino acids long. The V and J ends lost 4 bases and 4 bases, in that order; junction bases with no gene match: 7.

This clone appeared a few times. This rearrangement joins TRBV27 to TRBJ2-1, with TRBD2 as a possible D gene (6 bases). Per germline, CDR1 MNHEY and CDR2 SMNVEV (reference sequence). Trimming took off 6 bases at V and 4 bases at J, with 16 bases between the two ends. This CDR3 spans 15 amino acids. In DNA form, the CDR3 reads TGTGCCAGCAGAATAGCGGCTATGGGGTACAATGAGCAGTTCTTC. This sequence encodes CASRIAAMGYNEQFF.

This clone was recorded only once. The chain is built from TRBV28 and TRBJ2-7; D uncertain. Trimming cost V 6 bases and J 2 bases, with 8 bases left between them. CDR3 size: 12 residues. Per the germline V gene, CDR1 is MDHEN and CDR2 is SYDVKM. The CDR3 is CASSPTAYEQYF. The CDR3 DNA reads TGTGCCAGCAGCCCTACTGCCTACGAGCAGTACTTC.

The chain links TRBV28 to TRBJ2-7; TRBD2 matches at 11 bases. This CDR3 spans 16 amino acids. The V and J ends lost 9 bases and 2 bases, in that order; junction bases with no gene match: 12. Germline V gene sequence: CDR1 MDHEN, CDR2 SYDVKM. The CDR3 DNA sequence: TGTGCCAGTACTTCCCCTAGCGGGAGGAGCCCCTACGAGCAGTACTTC. Residues: CASTSPSGRSPYEQYF.

This clone has more than one count but fewer than ten. The rearrangement uses TRBV4-3 and TRBJ2-1; 14 bases match TRBD2. V gave up 4 bases and J gave up 2 bases; unmatched junction bases: 4. The CDR3 totals 17 residues. The germline gives CDR1 LGHNA, CDR2 YSLEER. CDR3 coding DNA: TGCGCCAGCAGCCCTGGGACTAGCGGGAGCACCTACAATGAGCAGTTCTTC. This sequence encodes CASSPGTSGSTYNEQFF.

V usage is TRBV5-4 and J usage is TRBJ2-1; 10 nucleotides agree with TRBD2. J was trimmed by 7 bases and V by 0 bases; bases with no gene match: 7. The CDR3 loop spans 16 amino acids. Germline CDR1 SGHNT, CDR2 YYREEE (reference sequence). The CDR3 DNA is TGTGCCAGCAGCTTGGGAGGAGTAGCGGGAGGAAATGAGCAGTTCTTC. Encoded protein: CASSLGGVAGGNEQFF.

This clone has a handful of counts. The DNA of the CDR3 is TGCGCCAGCAGCCAAGCGAAGGGGCCAGGGGTATCCTACGAGCAGTACTTC. It is translated as CASSQAKGPGVSYEQYF. The rearrangement uses TRBV4-3 and TRBJ2-5; D is possibly TRBD1 (6 bases). The J call may not be correct, given that the DNA end is closer to TRBJ2-7. Germline loops: CDR1 LGHNA, CDR2 YSLEER. This CDR3 has 17 residues.

The chain links TRBV19 to TRBJ2-1, with a weak D call TRBD2 (6 bases). V shed 4 bases and J shed 6 bases, with 16 bases lying between them. The CDR3 has 15 amino acids. The V gene's germline CDR1 is LNHDA and CDR2 SQIVND (reference sequence). CDR3: CASSTRGGSTNEQFF. The CDR3 DNA reads TGTGCCAGTAGTACCCGAGGAGGGTCAACCAATGAGCAGTTCTTC.

This sequence joins TRBV28 and TRBJ2-1; D is perhaps TRBD2 (5 bases). The CDR3 runs 16 residues. Germline V gene lookup returns CDR1 MDHEN and CDR2 SYDVKM. V gave up 6 bases and J gave up 2 bases, with 17 bases separating them. CDR3 protein: CASSPRGNSTYNEQFF. CDR3 bases: TGTGCCAGCAGCCCTCGGGGTAATAGCACCTACAATGAGCAGTTCTTC.

This CDR3 reads CASSSQTAADSDTQYF. CDR3 nucleotide sequence: TGTGCCAGCAGTTCTCAGACGGCCGCGGATAGCGATACGCAGTATTTT. The chain links TRBV7-2 to TRBJ2-3; D not certain. Trimming left V 6 bases short and J 6 bases short, with 22 bases between. The CDR3 length is 16 residues. CDR1 and CDR2 from the germline V gene are SGHTA and FQGNSA.

In its sample, this clone was seen a few times. The gene calls are TRBV4-3 and TRBJ2-3, with D possibly TRBD2 on 5 matching bases. The CDR3 loop spans 14 amino acids. Germline V CDR1 and CDR2: LGHNA, YSLEER. Deletions cut 0 bases from V and 1 base from J, with 5 bases between. CDR3 protein: CASSQEAGTDTQYF. CDR3 DNA: TGCGCCAGCAGCCAAGAAGCGGGCACAGATACGCAGTATTTT.

This clone was counted between two and nine times. The CDR3 DNA sequence: TGCGCCAGCAGCTTCTCGGCAGGGATAAACTATGGCTACACCTTC. Protein product: CASSFSAGINYGYTF. This chain links TRBV5-1 with TRBJ1-2; tentative D call: TRBD1 (5 bases). The CDR3 runs 15 residues. The ends were cut back, 2 bases at V and 2 bases at J, with 13 bases in the middle. Germline assignment: CDR1 SGHRS and CDR2 YFSETQ.

This sequence joins TRBV7-9 and TRBJ1-1; D is unclear. The CDR3 is 16 residues long. V was pared by 5 bases and J by 2 bases, with 18 bases between. Germline V gene lookup returns CDR1 SEHNR and CDR2 FQNEAQ (reference sequence). CDR3 bases: TGTGCCAGCAGCCAGATCAATGTCCCCAGAAACACTGAAGCTTTCTTT. Protein sequence: CASSQINVPRNTEAFF.

This chain uses TRBV7-6 with TRBJ2-3, with TRBD2 matching 13 bases. V dropped 5 bases and J dropped 0; count of bases not matched to a gene: 5. From germline, CDR1 is SGHVS and CDR2 FNYEAQ. The CDR3 has 17 amino acids. The CDR3 is CASSPGTSGTSTDTQYF. As DNA, the CDR3 is TGTGCCAGCAGCCCTGGGACTAGCGGGACTAGCACAGATACGCAGTATTTT.

V gene TRBV30 combines with J gene TRBJ2-1; 8 nucleotides agree with TRBD2. The CDR3 runs to 13 residues. Germline CDR1 is GTSNPN and CDR2 is SVGIG (reference sequence). Trimming took 3 bases from V and 7 from J; bases not matched to a gene: 5. The CDR3 DNA reads TGTGCCTGGAGCTTAGCGGGATGGAATGAGCAGTTCTTC. It codes for CAWSLAGWNEQFF.

The rearrangement joins TRBV10-3 to TRBJ2-7; tentatively, D is TRBD1 (6 bases). Deletions cut 0 bases from V and 3 bases from J, with 15 bases between. Germline assignment: CDR1 ENHRY and CDR2 SYGVKD. The CDR3 totals 16 residues. CDR3 region: CAISESTSDRSYEQYF. DNA of the CDR3: TGTGCCATCAGTGAGTCCACCTCGGACAGAAGCTACGAGCAGTACTTC.

The V call is TRBV6-1, the J call TRBJ2-4, with D perhaps matching TRBD1 (5 bases). Germline loops: CDR1 MNHNS, CDR2 SASEGT. This CDR3 comprises 13 residues. V was cut by 2 bases and J by 8 bases, with 10 bases left in between. The CDR3 DNA reads TGTGCCAGCAGTGAACAGGGTTTTGACATTCAGTACTTC. Translating it yields CASSEQGFDIQYF.

This chain uses TRBV6-6 with TRBJ1-6; TRBD1 matches 7 bases. Germline V gives CDR1 MNHNY, CDR2 SVGAGI (reference sequence). This CDR3 is 16 amino acids long. V was pared by 5 bases and J by 7 bases, with 11 bases of the junction left unmatched. CDR3 nucleotides: TGTGCCAGCAGTCTACCACCGGGACAGTACAATTCACCCCTCCACTTT. Amino acids: CASSLPPGQYNSPLHF.